Listed below are T cell receptor beta chains from one sample, sequenced in a study of early T cells in non-severe SARS-CoV-2 infection. TCRdb used MiXCR to reprocess the 5' RACE reads, holding one entry per CDR3 protein. The sample records 30,000 to 45,000 distinct CDR3 sequences, around 4% being singletons. The specimen sequenced was whole blood. Source of these receptors: an adult who was a healthcare worker with PCR-confirmed SARS-CoV-2 infection or an uninfected control (not recorded which). CDR3s include the opening cysteine and the closing phenylalanine or tryptophan. The order of the fields is V gene, J gene, D gene, clone size, CDR3 DNA, CDR3 protein. D genes are given only for firm matches. A row's size may be missing; if present it is once, few, many or a size class.

V gene: TRBV7-9; J gene: TRBJ2-2; D gene: -; clone size: many; CDR3 DNA: TGTGCCAGCATCGTCTCCGGGACAAACACCGGGGAGCTGTTTTTT; CDR3 protein: CASIVSGTNTGELFF
V gene: TRBV6-1; J gene: TRBJ2-1; D gene: TRBD2; clone size: many; CDR3 DNA: TGTGCCAGCAGTTCTAGCGGGAGGGGATATGAGCAGTTCTTC; CDR3 protein: CASSSSGRGYEQFF
V gene: TRBV7-3; J gene: TRBJ2-1; D gene: TRBD1; clone size: few; CDR3 DNA: TGTGCCAGCAGCTTAGGGGACAGTGGCAATTGGCAGTTCTTC; CDR3 protein: CASSLGDSGNWQFF
V gene: TRBV28; J gene: TRBJ2-5; D gene: -; clone size: many; CDR3 DNA: TGTGCCAGCAGTTTAGGCAGGGGACGGGGAGCCGGGAGCCTAAGAGAAGAGACCCAGTACTTC; CDR3 protein: CASSLGRGRGAGSLREETQYF
V gene: TRBV5-4; J gene: TRBJ2-1; D gene: TRBD2; clone size: many; CDR3 DNA: TGTGCCAGCAGCTGGATGGGACTAGCGGGAGACAATGAGCAGTTCTTC; CDR3 protein: CASSWMGLAGDNEQFF
V gene: TRBV12-3/TRBV12-4; J gene: TRBJ2-5; D gene: -; clone size: many; CDR3 DNA: TGTGCCAGCAGTTCTTCTCGGGACACGGAGGGGGAGACCCAGTACTTC; CDR3 protein: CASSSSRDTEGETQYF
V gene: TRBV18; J gene: TRBJ1-2; D gene: TRBD1; clone size: many; CDR3 DNA: TGTGCCAGCTCACCACCGTGGTGGACGGGACAGGGGGCTGGCTACACCTTC; CDR3 protein: CASSPPWWTGQGAGYTF
V gene: TRBV27; J gene: TRBJ1-2; D gene: -; clone size: many; CDR3 DNA: TGTGCCAGCAGTTTTGTCGCGGGGGTAGGCTATGGCTACACCTTC; CDR3 protein: CASSFVAGVGYGYTF
V gene: TRBV19; J gene: TRBJ2-4; D gene: -; clone size: -; CDR3 DNA: TGTGCCAGTAGTGCGCGGGGACAGAAAAACATTCAGTACTTC; CDR3 protein: CASSARGQKNIQYF
V gene: TRBV28; J gene: TRBJ1-5; D gene: -; clone size: few; CDR3 DNA: TGTGCCAGCAGTTTAAGGGGGAATAGCAATCAGCCCCAGCATTTT; CDR3 protein: CASSLRGNSNQPQHF
V gene: TRBV5-4; J gene: TRBJ2-7; D gene: -; clone size: many; CDR3 DNA: TGTGCCAGCAGCTCAGGACGAGGGTACGAGCAGTACTTC; CDR3 protein: CASSSGRGYEQYF
V gene: TRBV19; J gene: TRBJ2-2; D gene: TRBD2; clone size: many; CDR3 DNA: TGTGCCAGTAGCGCTGGACTAGCGGGAGGGCCGACCGGGGAGCTGTTTTTT; CDR3 protein: CASSAGLAGGPTGELFF
V gene: TRBV18; J gene: TRBJ2-1; D gene: -; clone size: many; CDR3 DNA: TGTGCCAGCTCAGGGGCGGCTTACAATGAGCAGTTCTTC; CDR3 protein: CASSGAAYNEQFF
V gene: TRBV6-2/TRBV6-3; J gene: TRBJ1-2; D gene: -; clone size: many; CDR3 DNA: TGTGCCAGCGGCCCTAATGGCTACACCTTC; CDR3 protein: CASGPNGYTF
V gene: TRBV20-1; J gene: TRBJ1-2; D gene: -; clone size: many; CDR3 DNA: TGCAGTGCTGATAGGGGTGAGGGATATGGCTACACCTTC; CDR3 protein: CSADRGEGYGYTF
V gene: TRBV7-6; J gene: TRBJ2-3; D gene: TRBD1; clone size: many; CDR3 DNA: TGTGCCAGCAGCTTAGCGGGACAGGGAATTCCAGATACGCAGTATTTT; CDR3 protein: CASSLAGQGIPDTQYF
V gene: TRBV28; J gene: TRBJ1-5; D gene: -; clone size: many; CDR3 DNA: TGTGCCAGCAGAATACTTTCGGGCTCTAGCAATCAGCCCCAGCATTTT; CDR3 protein: CASRILSGSSNQPQHF
V gene: TRBV29-1; J gene: TRBJ1-2; D gene: -; clone size: many; CDR3 DNA: TGCAGCGTTGGGGATGGCTACACCTTC; CDR3 protein: CSVGDGYTF
V gene: TRBV28; J gene: TRBJ1-3; D gene: -; clone size: -; CDR3 DNA: TGTGCCAGCAGTTCCCCACAGGGCTCTGGAAACACCATATATTTT; CDR3 protein: CASSSPQGSGNTIYF
V gene: TRBV19; J gene: TRBJ1-5; D gene: -; clone size: many; CDR3 DNA: TGTGCCAGTACCCCCTCTGCATCCAAGCGGAATCAGCCCCAGCATTTT; CDR3 protein: CASTPSASKRNQPQHF
V gene: TRBV24-1; J gene: TRBJ2-2; D gene: -; clone size: -; CDR3 DNA: TGTGCCACCAGTTTCTGGGGCTCCGGGGAGCTGTTTTTT; CDR3 protein: CATSFWGSGELFF
V gene: TRBV19; J gene: TRBJ2-2; D gene: -; clone size: many; CDR3 DNA: TGTGCCAGTAGTCGGACGGGGAACACCGGGGAGCTGTTTTTT; CDR3 protein: CASSRTGNTGELFF
V gene: TRBV6-5; J gene: TRBJ1-2; D gene: TRBD1; clone size: many; CDR3 DNA: TGTGCCAGCAGTCGGGACAGGGGAGCTAACTATGGCTACACCTTC; CDR3 protein: CASSRDRGANYGYTF
V gene: TRBV7-8; J gene: TRBJ2-1; D gene: TRBD2; clone size: many; CDR3 DNA: TGTGCCAGCAGCCCCCGACTAGCGGGTATCTACAATGAGCAGTTCTTC; CDR3 protein: CASSPRLAGIYNEQFF
V gene: TRBV9; J gene: TRBJ2-3; D gene: -; clone size: many; CDR3 DNA: TGTGCCAGCAGCGGCGGGGCGGGGACCGCAGTGGCAGATACGCAGTATTTT; CDR3 protein: CASSGGAGTAVADTQYF
V gene: TRBV19; J gene: TRBJ2-1; D gene: -; clone size: many; CDR3 DNA: TGTGCCAGTCGAGGACTATCGCGGCATGAGCAGTTCTTC; CDR3 protein: CASRGLSRHEQFF
V gene: TRBV28; J gene: TRBJ2-2; D gene: TRBD2; clone size: many; CDR3 DNA: TGTGCCAGCAGTCCTACAGGTGCGGGGGCCGGGGAGCTGTTTTTT; CDR3 protein: CASSPTGAGAGELFF
V gene: TRBV11-3; J gene: TRBJ2-1; D gene: -; clone size: many; CDR3 DNA: TGTGCCAGCAGCTTCGGGGTTAGTGAGCAGTTCTTC; CDR3 protein: CASSFGVSEQFF
V gene: TRBV13; J gene: TRBJ2-1; D gene: TRBD1; clone size: many; CDR3 DNA: TGTGCCAGCAGCAAAGGGGGCTTTAGGTCCTACAATGAGCAGTTCTTC; CDR3 protein: CASSKGGFRSYNEQFF
V gene: TRBV20-1; J gene: TRBJ2-2; D gene: -; clone size: many; CDR3 DNA: TGCAGTGCTAGACCGGGAATCGGGGAGCTGTTTTTT; CDR3 protein: CSARPGIGELFF
V gene: TRBV7-8; J gene: TRBJ2-2; D gene: -; clone size: -; CDR3 DNA: TGTGCCAGCAGCCTAAGGGAAGGGAGTAACACCGGGGAGCTGTTTTTT; CDR3 protein: CASSLREGSNTGELFF
V gene: TRBV29-1; J gene: TRBJ2-7; D gene: TRBD1; clone size: -; CDR3 DNA: TGCAGCGTTGAAGCAGGGGGCGTTGGGGGTTCTTACGAGCAGTACTTC; CDR3 protein: CSVEAGGVGGSYEQYF
V gene: TRBV28; J gene: TRBJ1-2; D gene: -; clone size: many; CDR3 DNA: TGTGCCAGCAGAAAAACAGGAGAAAGAAATGGCTACACCTTC; CDR3 protein: CASRKTGERNGYTF
V gene: TRBV28; J gene: TRBJ2-1; D gene: -; clone size: -; CDR3 DNA: TGTGCGTCCGCTGGGGGTAGGTTGACCTACAATGAGCAGTTCTTC; CDR3 protein: CASAGGRLTYNEQFF
V gene: TRBV7-6; J gene: TRBJ2-3; D gene: -; clone size: few; CDR3 DNA: TGTGCCAGCAGGCCCGAGGCCCTCACAGATACGCAGTATTTT; CDR3 protein: CASRPEALTDTQYF
V gene: TRBV6-2/TRBV6-3; J gene: TRBJ2-3; D gene: -; clone size: many; CDR3 DNA: TGTGCCAGCAGTTACGACACAGATACGCAGTATTTT; CDR3 protein: CASSYDTDTQYF
V gene: TRBV7-3; J gene: TRBJ2-4; D gene: TRBD2; clone size: many; CDR3 DNA: TGTGCCAGCAGCCGGACTAGCAAAGACATTCAGTACTTC; CDR3 protein: CASSRTSKDIQYF
V gene: TRBV9; J gene: TRBJ2-2; D gene: TRBD2; clone size: once; CDR3 DNA: TGTGCCAGCGGCGTAGGACTAGCGGGACGCACCGGGGAGCTGTTTTTT; CDR3 protein: CASGVGLAGRTGELFF
V gene: TRBV3-1; J gene: TRBJ2-1; D gene: TRBD2; clone size: many; CDR3 DNA: TGTGCCAGCAGCCACCGGACTAGCGGGAGTTCGCAGTTCTTC; CDR3 protein: CASSHRTSGSSQFF
V gene: TRBV27; J gene: TRBJ2-1; D gene: TRBD2; clone size: -; CDR3 DNA: TGTGCCAGCAGGTCCCGGAAGACGGGACTAGATTTACGCTCCTACAATGAGCAGTTCTTC; CDR3 protein: CASRSRKTGLDLRSYNEQFF
V gene: TRBV9; J gene: TRBJ2-2; D gene: -; clone size: -; CDR3 DNA: TGTGCCAGCAGCGAAGCTCCAGGGACGGGACGGGAGCTGTTTTTT; CDR3 protein: CASSEAPGTGRELFF
V gene: TRBV7-2; J gene: TRBJ2-1; D gene: -; clone size: many; CDR3 DNA: TGTGCCAGCAGCTTAGGGGACTGGTACTCTAGAAATGAGCAGTTCTTC; CDR3 protein: CASSLGDWYSRNEQFF
V gene: TRBV12-3/TRBV12-4; J gene: TRBJ1-6; D gene: -; clone size: many; CDR3 DNA: TGTGCCAGCAGTTTTTCTACTGGAAATTCACCCCTCCACTTT; CDR3 protein: CASSFSTGNSPLHF
V gene: TRBV7-9; J gene: TRBJ1-5; D gene: -; clone size: -; CDR3 DNA: TGTGCCAGCAGCTTAGCAGGGAGCAATCAGCCCCAGCATTTT; CDR3 protein: CASSLAGSNQPQHF
V gene: TRBV6-5; J gene: TRBJ1-4; D gene: TRBD1; clone size: -; CDR3 DNA: TGTGCCAGCAGCCAGGCGCCGGGACAGGGAAATGAAAAACTGTTTTTT; CDR3 protein: CASSQAPGQGNEKLFF
V gene: TRBV4-3; J gene: TRBJ2-5; D gene: -; clone size: few; CDR3 DNA: TGCGCCAGCAGCCAAGAGGCAGGGGAAGAGACCCAGTACTTC; CDR3 protein: CASSQEAGEETQYF
V gene: TRBV11-2; J gene: TRBJ2-7; D gene: TRBD2; clone size: -; CDR3 DNA: TGTGCCAGCAGCTCAATTGGACTAGGTGGCGACGAGCAGTACTTC; CDR3 protein: CASSSIGLGGDEQYF
V gene: TRBV12-3/TRBV12-4; J gene: TRBJ1-2; D gene: -; clone size: many; CDR3 DNA: TGTGCCAGCTCGGAGGATCGGAACTATGGCTACACCTTC; CDR3 protein: CASSEDRNYGYTF
V gene: TRBV10-3; J gene: TRBJ1-1; D gene: -; clone size: few; CDR3 DNA: TGTGCCATCTCCGACCGGGGAGTGAACACTGAAGCTTTCTTT; CDR3 protein: CAISDRGVNTEAFF
V gene: TRBV7-2; J gene: TRBJ2-7; D gene: TRBD2; clone size: -; CDR3 DNA: TGTGCCAGCAGCTTAGTCCTAGCGGACTACGAGCAGTACTTC; CDR3 protein: CASSLVLADYEQYF
V gene: TRBV20-1; J gene: TRBJ2-1; D gene: TRBD2; clone size: many; CDR3 DNA: TGCAGTGCCCTAACCCTTAGCGGGAGTGGGCATGAGCAGTTCTTC; CDR3 protein: CSALTLSGSGHEQFF
V gene: TRBV7-2; J gene: TRBJ2-1; D gene: -; clone size: many; CDR3 DNA: TGTGCCAGCAGCTTAGGCCCTCCGACTCTGAGCTCCTACAATGAGCAGTTCTTC; CDR3 protein: CASSLGPPTLSSYNEQFF
V gene: TRBV7-8; J gene: TRBJ1-1; D gene: TRBD1; clone size: many; CDR3 DNA: TGTGCCAGCAGCTTAAGGGACAGGGGAAGCAACACTGAAGCTTTCTTT; CDR3 protein: CASSLRDRGSNTEAFF
V gene: TRBV20-1; J gene: TRBJ1-6; D gene: -; clone size: many; CDR3 DNA: TGCAGTGCTAGCCACGGGACAAATAATTCACCCCTCCACTTT; CDR3 protein: CSASHGTNNSPLHF
V gene: TRBV4-3; J gene: TRBJ2-1; D gene: TRBD2; clone size: few; CDR3 DNA: TGCGCCAGCAGCCAATCCCTTGGACTAGCCAAAGGGGGTAATGAGCAGTTCTTC; CDR3 protein: CASSQSLGLAKGGNEQFF
V gene: TRBV14; J gene: TRBJ1-1; D gene: TRBD1; clone size: many; CDR3 DNA: TGTGCCAGCAGCCACGCGGACAGGGGTCTTGCTGAAGCTTTCTTT; CDR3 protein: CASSHADRGLAEAFF
V gene: TRBV2; J gene: TRBJ2-7; D gene: TRBD2; clone size: many; CDR3 DNA: TGTGCCAGATCGGGACTAGCGGGGGAGCAGTACTTC; CDR3 protein: CARSGLAGEQYF
V gene: TRBV7-2; J gene: TRBJ1-4; D gene: -; clone size: many; CDR3 DNA: TGTGCCAGCAGCTCCGGCGGGCAGATTAATGAAAAACTGTTTTTT; CDR3 protein: CASSSGGQINEKLFF
V gene: TRBV20-1; J gene: TRBJ2-7; D gene: TRBD2; clone size: many; CDR3 DNA: TGCAGTGCCCAAAGTGGACTAGTTTACGAGCAGTACTTC; CDR3 protein: CSAQSGLVYEQYF
V gene: TRBV7-2; J gene: TRBJ2-4; D gene: -; clone size: many; CDR3 DNA: TGTGCCAGCAGCTTAGGTTTGGGGTTCAACAAAAACATTCAGTACTTC; CDR3 protein: CASSLGLGFNKNIQYF